This is a list of T cell receptor beta chains from one sample in a study of graft-versus-host responses after intestinal transplantation. The data were produced by immunoSEQ multiplex PCR, yet TCRdb's version contains in-frame clones alone and is incomplete. The sample contains more than 100,000 clones, approximately 94% of which appear only once. Antigen specificity for these receptors is unknown. Sequencing was performed on unstimulated CD8+ T cells sorted from spleen or lymph node cells, taken before intestinal transplant. The receptors here all came from a human donor who received an intestinal transplant. CDR3s include the opening cysteine and the closing phenylalanine or tryptophan. Fields, in order: clone size, J gene, V gene, D gene, CDR3 DNA, CDR3 protein. The D gene is left open where the match is weak. The listing skips clone size in some rows; elsewhere it reads once, few, many or a size class.

once TRBJ2-7 TRBV7-3 TRBD2 TGTGCCAGCAGCTTAATACCTAGCGGGGCATTGCACGAGCAGTACTTC CASSLIPSGALHEQYF
NA TRBJ2-1 TRBV6-5 NA TGTGCCAGCAGTTACTCGTCGGTTGGACAGCCCGTGGGGCAGTTCTTC CASSYSSVGQPVGQFF
NA TRBJ2-3 TRBV10-2 NA TGCGCCAGCAGTGAATTCGGGTGGGGGAGCACCACAGATACGCAGTATTTT CASSEFGWGSTTDTQYF
NA TRBJ1-1 TRBV25-1 TRBD1 TGTGCCAGCAGTGAGGGGCAGGCAGGGGGCGCGGGCACTGAAGCTTTCTTT CASSEGQAGGAGTEAFF
NA TRBJ2-5 TRBV9 TRBD1 TGTGCCAGCAGCGTAGTTGGGACAGGGATTATGGAGACCCAGTACTTC CASSVVGTGIMETQYF
NA TRBJ2-2 TRBV4-1 TRBD2 TGCGCCAGCAGCCAAGATATCCATGGGGGAGGGTACACCGGGGAGCTGTTTTTT CASSQDIHGGGYTGELFF
NA TRBJ2-3 TRBV27 NA TGTGCCAGCAGTTTATATACGGGCGTAAGCACAGATACGCAGTATTTT CASSLYTGVSTDTQYF
NA TRBJ2-3 TRBV4-1 NA TGCGCCAGCAGCCAAGAAATGGACCCCACAGATACGCAGTATTTT CASSQEMDPTDTQYF
once TRBJ2-1 TRBV30 NA TGTGCCTGGAGCCCCATTTTAAACAATGAGCAGTTCTTC CAWSPILNNEQFF
NA TRBJ2-1 TRBV4-1 NA TGCGCCAGCAGCCAAAGCCAAGGCGGGATTGGGTACAATGAGCAGTTCTTC CASSQSQGGIGYNEQFF
NA TRBJ1-1 TRBV19 NA TGTGCCAGTAGTATCAGGGCCGACAACACTGAAGCTTTCTTT CASSIRADNTEAFF